These 12 T cell receptor beta chains were all obtained from the same sample, sequenced in a study of shared clonotypes between healthy human individuals. Data came from immunoSEQ multiplex PCR; TCRdb stores just in-frame clones and leaves some out. The sample carries 500,000 to 700,000 clones, about 95% recorded once. Naive CD8 cells, CD45RO-negative and positively selected for CCR7, excluded terminally differentiated effector memory CD45RA+ cells. Sequencing was carried out using naive CD8+ T cells sorted from blood. The receptors here all came from a woman aged 25-40 years in good health.

The chain has TRBV14 and TRBJ2-2; TRBD1 might be the D (5 bases). This CDR3 contains 21 residues. V lost 0 bases and J 3 bases, leaving 26 bases between the germline ends. The V gene's germline CDR1 is SGHDN and CDR2 FVKESK. The CDR3 region has the DNA TGTGCCAGCAGCCAAGAAGGGGCAGGGTGGATCGACAAAGGGGACACCGGGGAGCTGTTTTTT. Translating gives CASSQEGAGWIDKGDTGELFF.

The J gene is TRBJ2-5, the V gene TRBV2; D gene uncertain. The CDR3 is 11 residues long. Germline V gene data show CDR1 as SNHLY and CDR2 as FYNNEI. V was cut by 7 bases and J by 0 bases, with 3 bases left in between. The CDR3 DNA reads TGTGCCAGCACCTACCAAGAGACCCAGTACTTC. Protein product: CASTYQETQYF.

V and J are TRBV6-1 and TRBJ1-1, with D unclear. Germline V lookup: CDR1 MNHNS, CDR2 SASEGT. The CDR3 contains 12 residues. Trimming shortened V by 6 bases and J by 1 base, and 6 bases separated the two germline ends. CDR3 DNA sequence: TGTGCCAGCAGAACCGGGAACACTGAAGCTTTCTTT. As protein: CASRTGNTEAFF.

The chain is built from TRBV6-5 and TRBJ1-2; D perhaps matches TRBD1 (5 bases). CDR1 is MNHEY and CDR2 is SVGAGI in the germline V gene. The CDR3 is 15 amino acids. V was clipped by 6 bases and J by 4 bases, with 18 bases between them. For the CDR3, the DNA is TGTGCCAGCAGCCCTTGGGGCAAAAGCGGCTATGGCTACACCTTC. It is translated as CASSPWGKSGYGYTF.

The gene calls are TRBV4-1 and TRBJ1-4, with D uncertain. V gave up 3 bases and J gave up 7 bases, with 18 bases separating them. This CDR3 spans 16 amino acids. From germline, CDR1 is MGHRA and CDR2 YSYEKL. In DNA, the CDR3 is TGCGCCAGCAGCCATCCAACCAAGGTTGGGGTTGAAAAACTGTTTTTT. Translating it yields CASSHPTKVGVEKLFF.

The gene calls are TRBV27 and TRBJ1-2; D remains ambiguous. This CDR3 comprises 12 residues. The V end was cut by 0 bases, the J end by 1 base, with 0 bases between. Per the germline V gene, CDR1 is MNHEY and CDR2 is SMNVEV (reference sequence). The CDR3: CASSLSNYGYTF. The DNA of the CDR3 is TGTGCCAGCAGTTTATCTAACTATGGCTACACCTTC.

With regard to this clone: The same CDR3 arises from other DNA sequences in this sample as well. The chain uses TRBV9 and TRBJ2-7; D is tentatively TRBD1 or TRBD2 (5 bases each). The CDR3 covers 13 residues. From germline, CDR1 is SGDLS and CDR2 YYNGEE. V lost 0 bases and J lost 1, with 5 bases in between. The CDR3 protein is CASSVGGSYEQYF. For the CDR3, the DNA is TGTGCCAGCAGCGTAGGGGGGTCCTACGAGCAGTACTTC.

This sequence joins TRBV29-1 and TRBJ2-7; TRBD1 aligns across 7 bases. This CDR3 comprises 14 residues. Germline CDR1 and CDR2: SQVTM and ANQGSEA. The junction had 12 bases not matched to a gene; V was cut back by 7 bases and J by 3 bases. CDR3 sequence reads: CSARTTGMNYEQYF. The DNA of the CDR3 is TGCAGCGCAAGGACGACAGGGATGAACTACGAGCAGTACTTC.

The chain couples TRBV5-8 to TRBJ1-4; weak D call: TRBD1 (6 bases). This CDR3 has 16 residues. V was clipped by 0 bases and J by 8 bases, with 17 bases between them. From germline, CDR1 is SGHTS and CDR2 YDEGEE. The CDR3 coding sequence is TGTGCCAGCAGCTTGGAGACAGGCCCCGCGGGGGAAAAACTGTTTTTT. Amino acids: CASSLETGPAGEKLFF.

The CDR3 nucleotides read TGTGCCAGCAGCCCTATTAGGGGGATTGGATATGGCTACACCTTC. It encodes CASSPIRGIGYGYTF. This chain links TRBV27 with TRBJ1-2, with D possibly being TRBD1 (6 bases). The CDR3 length is 15 residues. Trimming pared 6 bases from V and 5 bases from J, leaving 19 bases between. CDR1 is MNHEY and CDR2 is SMNVEV in the germline V gene (reference sequence).

V is TRBV5-6 and J is TRBJ2-5; D gene uncertain. CDR1 is SGHDT and CDR2 is YYEEEE in the germline V gene. V was trimmed by 4 bases and J by 5 bases, leaving 9 bases between them. The CDR3 extends over 12 amino acids. CDR3 coding DNA: TGTGCCAGCAGCCGTAGAGAGGAGACCCAGTACTTC. It yields the protein CASSRREETQYF.

The sample holds a few counts of this clone. This sequence joins TRBV4-2 and TRBJ1-5; tentatively, D is TRBD1 (5 bases). CDR1 and CDR2 (germline): LGHNA, YNFKEQ. The CDR3 totals 15 residues. With 1 base removed from V and 5 bases from J, the gap between germline ends came to 12 bases. Here the CDR3 reads CASSQVIGGDQPQHF. The CDR3 bases are TGTGCCAGCAGCCAAGTAATTGGGGGAGATCAGCCCCAGCATTTT.